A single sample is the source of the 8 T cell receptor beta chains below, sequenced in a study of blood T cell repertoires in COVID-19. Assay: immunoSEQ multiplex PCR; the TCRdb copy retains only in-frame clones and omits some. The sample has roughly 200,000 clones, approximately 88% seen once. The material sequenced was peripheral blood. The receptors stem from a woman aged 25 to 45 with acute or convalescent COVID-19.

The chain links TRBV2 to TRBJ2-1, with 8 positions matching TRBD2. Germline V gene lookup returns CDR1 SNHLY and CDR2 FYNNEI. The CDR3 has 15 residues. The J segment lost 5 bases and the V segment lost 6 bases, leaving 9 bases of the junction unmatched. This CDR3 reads CASRHRLAKNNEQFF. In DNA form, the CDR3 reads TGTGCCAGCAGGCATAGACTAGCGAAGAACAATGAGCAGTTCTTC.

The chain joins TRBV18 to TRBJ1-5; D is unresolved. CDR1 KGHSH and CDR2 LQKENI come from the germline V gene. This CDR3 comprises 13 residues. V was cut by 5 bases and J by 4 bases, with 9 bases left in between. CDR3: CASSWEENQPQHF. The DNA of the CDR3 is TGTGCCAGCTCATGGGAGGAGAATCAGCCCCAGCATTTT.

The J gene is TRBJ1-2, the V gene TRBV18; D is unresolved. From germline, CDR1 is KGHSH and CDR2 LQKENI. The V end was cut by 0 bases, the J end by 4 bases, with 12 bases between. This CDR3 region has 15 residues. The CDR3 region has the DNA TGTGCCAGCTCACCACCGTTGAGCAAAATCTATGGCTACACCTTC. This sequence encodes CASSPPLSKIYGYTF.

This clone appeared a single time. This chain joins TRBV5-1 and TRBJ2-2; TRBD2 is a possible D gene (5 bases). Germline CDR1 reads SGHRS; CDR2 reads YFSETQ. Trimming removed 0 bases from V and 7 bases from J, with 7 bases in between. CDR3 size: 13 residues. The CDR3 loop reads CASSLDSDGELFF. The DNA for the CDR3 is TGCGCCAGCAGCTTGGATAGCGACGGGGAGCTGTTTTTT.

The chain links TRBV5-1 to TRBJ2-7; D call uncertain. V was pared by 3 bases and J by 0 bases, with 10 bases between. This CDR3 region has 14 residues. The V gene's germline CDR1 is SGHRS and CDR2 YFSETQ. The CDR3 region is CASSSNVDSYEQYF. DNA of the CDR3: TGCGCCAGCAGCTCTAACGTCGACTCCTACGAGCAGTACTTC.

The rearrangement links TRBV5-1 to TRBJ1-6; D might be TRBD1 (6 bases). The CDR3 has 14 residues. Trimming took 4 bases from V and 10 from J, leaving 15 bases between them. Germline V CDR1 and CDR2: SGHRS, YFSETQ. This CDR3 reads CASSQNRVGSPLHF. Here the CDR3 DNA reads TGCGCCAGCAGCCAAAACAGGGTGGGATCACCCCTCCACTTT.

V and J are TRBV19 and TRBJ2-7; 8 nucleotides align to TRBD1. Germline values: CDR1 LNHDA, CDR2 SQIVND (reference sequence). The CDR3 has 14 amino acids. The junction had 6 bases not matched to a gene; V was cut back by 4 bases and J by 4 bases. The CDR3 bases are TGTGCCAGTAGTAGGACAGGGACAGGATACGAGCAGTACTTC. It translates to CASSRTGTGYEQYF.

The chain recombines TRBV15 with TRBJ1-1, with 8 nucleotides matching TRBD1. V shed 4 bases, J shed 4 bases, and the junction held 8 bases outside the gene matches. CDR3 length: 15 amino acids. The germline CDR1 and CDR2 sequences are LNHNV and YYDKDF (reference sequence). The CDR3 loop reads CATSTDRGYGTEAFF. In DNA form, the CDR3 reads TGTGCCACCAGCACCGACAGGGGATACGGCACTGAAGCTTTCTTT.